The T cell receptor (beta chain) described here comes from a study of T cells in Graves' hyperthyroidism and ophthalmopathy. RNA transcripts yielded amplified TCR beta CDR3 regions. A first-round RT-PCR of the TCR CDR3 used the HTBI primer set. A single record per CDR3 protein comes from TCRdb applying MiXCR to the multiplex PCR reads. The sample has under 200,000 distinct CDR3 sequences, 8% to 9.5% seen once. This CDR3 is built from 12 residues. Looked up from germline, CDR1 is SEHNR and CDR2 is FQNEAQ (reference sequence). V was pared by 2 bases and J by 6 bases, with 6 bases between. This clonotype was seen repeatedly, ten times or more.

This sequence originates from a woman between 18 and 29 years old with Graves' hyperthyroidism that later progressed to Graves' ophthalmopathy. Material for sequencing was blood. The chain combines TRBV7-9 with TRBJ2-3; D may correspond to TRBD1 or TRBD2 (5 bases each). The CDR3 DNA is TGTGCCAGCAGCTTATGGGGGGATACGCAGTATTTT. It specifies CASSLWGDTQYF.